The next 30 T cell receptor beta chains were all read from a single sample in a study of cytomegalovirus exposure and HLA in healthy donors. Primers for the PCR totalled 60 Vbeta and 13 Jbeta. The repertoire was sequenced with immunoSEQ multiplex PCR; TCRdb's copy has only in-frame clones and lacks some. The repertoire has about 120,000 clones, 15% of them found once; the top ten carry 1.5% to 2%. Sequencing was done on a sample of PBMCs. The source of these receptors is a woman between 18 and 29 years old in good health and CMV-seronegative.

The chain recombines TRBV6-1 with TRBJ1-4; TRBD1 matches 7 bases. The CDR3 runs 14 residues. The V and J ends lost 2 bases and 8 bases, in that order; junction bases with no gene match: 5. Germline V gives CDR1 MNHNS, CDR2 SASEGT. The CDR3 sequence is CASSELQGVEKLFF. The CDR3 nucleotides are TGTGCCAGCAGTGAACTCCAGGGGGTCGAAAAACTGTTTTTT.

This clone was seen a handful of times. The chain employs TRBV5-8 and TRBJ2-7, with 12 bases identical to TRBD2. This CDR3 contains 15 residues. Per the germline V gene, CDR1 is SGHTS and CDR2 is YDEGEE. Trimming at V came to 0 bases and at J to 3 bases, leaving 1 base not matched to a gene. CDR3 bases: TGTGCCAGCAGCTTGGAACTAGCGGGGGGCTACGAGCAGTACTTC. Translating gives CASSLELAGGYEQYF.

The rearrangement links TRBV30 to TRBJ2-1; no reliable D call. Germline CDR1 GTSNPN, CDR2 SVGIG (reference sequence). The V gene lost 3 bases and the J gene lost 0 bases, with 9 bases spanning the gap. The CDR3 consists of 14 residues. This CDR3 reads CAWRLRRSYNEQFF. The CDR3 DNA sequence: TGTGCCTGGAGACTCAGGCGCTCCTACAATGAGCAGTTCTTC.

Points on this clone: Different DNA sequences within this sample yield the same CDR3. CDR3 DNA: TGTGCCAGCAGCTTTGCAGGTTCTAATTCACCCCTCCACTTT. Its protein product is CASSFAGSNSPLHF. V is TRBV7-9 and J is TRBJ1-6; D not certain. Trimming removed 3 bases at V and 6 bases at J, with 9 bases between. The CDR3 spans 14 residues. Germline CDR1 SEHNR, CDR2 FQNEAQ (reference sequence).

The chain is built from TRBV4-1 and TRBJ2-7; 7 bases align to TRBD2. The germline V gene has CDR1 MGHRA and CDR2 YSYEKL. V was clipped by 1 base and J by 2 bases; unmatched bases: 2. The CDR3 has 14 amino acids. CDR3 bases: TGCGCCAGCAGCCAAGCGGGGGGTCCCTACGAGCAGTACTTC. Amino acid sequence: CASSQAGGPYEQYF.

This clone showed up just a few times. The chain couples TRBV5-1 to TRBJ1-2; D is ambiguous. V shed 4 bases and J shed 8 bases, with 18 bases lying between them. CDR3 length: 14 residues. In germline, CDR1 is SGHRS, CDR2 YFSETQ. The CDR3 bases are TGCGCCAGCAGCAGTGACCCCTTGGGGAGCGGCTACACCTTC. Translated: CASSSDPLGSGYTF.

The CDR3: CAWSQGDRAFF. The CDR3 region has the DNA TGTGCCTGGAGCCAGGGTGATCGGGCTTTCTTT. The rearrangement joins TRBV30 to TRBJ1-1; a possible D gene is TRBD1 (5 bases). The V gene's germline CDR1 is GTSNPN and CDR2 SVGIG (reference sequence). This CDR3 region has 11 residues. The ends were cut back, 3 bases at V and 11 bases at J, with 13 bases in the middle.

The gene calls are TRBV28 and TRBJ1-1, with D uncertain. The CDR3 sequence is 15 residues long. In germline, CDR1 is MDHEN, CDR2 SYDVKM. Between the trimmed V and J ends, which lost 1 base and 1 base, there was a span of 10 bases. CDR3 sequence (DNA): TGTGCCAGCAGTTTATTGGCAGGAGGGAACACTGAAGCTTTCTTT. As protein: CASSLLAGGNTEAFF.

J is TRBJ2-7 and V is TRBV18; TRBD2 might be the D (6 bases). The germline gives CDR1 KGHSH, CDR2 LQKENI. V lost 3 bases to trimming and J lost 4 bases, with 16 bases between them. This CDR3 spans 15 amino acids. The CDR3 DNA sequence: TGTGCCAGCTCACCCGGGACTCGGGGTGTTTACGAGCAGTACTTC. Residues: CASSPGTRGVYEQYF.

The chain couples TRBV5-1 to TRBJ2-1; D unresolved. This CDR3 has 14 amino acids. The V and J ends lost 5 bases and 0 bases respectively, with 9 bases between them. Germline CDR1 is SGHRS and CDR2 is YFSETQ. CDR3 coding DNA: TGCGCCAGCAGTGCAGGTCTCTCCTACAATGAGCAGTTCTTC. Its translation: CASSAGLSYNEQFF.

This clone was seen a few times. The chain links TRBV19 to TRBJ1-1; D is possibly TRBD1 (5 bases). The CDR3 runs 15 residues. Germline-derived CDR1 and CDR2 are LNHDA and SQIVND (reference sequence). With 5 bases removed from V and 4 bases from J, the gap between germline ends came to 17 bases. Here the CDR3 reads CASSLLGGGATEAFF. The CDR3 DNA follows: TGTGCCAGTAGTCTCCTGGGTGGTGGGGCCACTGAAGCTTTCTTT.

With respect to this clone: A junction end diverges from the germline sequence, so it may reflect a read error. The chain carries TRBV18 and TRBJ2-5; D is uncertain. The germline gives CDR1 KGHSH, CDR2 LQKENI. The CDR3 sequence is 15 residues long. CDR3 sequence: CASSPLGSSVETQYF. The CDR3, as DNA: TGTGCCAGCTCACCTCTGGGCTCCTCTGTTGAGACCCAATACTTC.

The chain links TRBV18 to TRBJ1-1, with 9 bases identical to TRBD1. V lost 8 bases and J lost 3; bases outside the gene matches: 4. This CDR3 has 13 amino acids. Germline V gene sequence: CDR1 KGHSH, CDR2 LQKENI. This chain's CDR3 is CASRRDRDTEAFF. In nucleotides, the CDR3 is TGTGCCAGCCGACGGGACAGGGACACTGAAGCTTTCTTT.

The chain has TRBV30 and TRBJ2-3; D gene ambiguous. The CDR3 length is 16 residues. Trimming pared 0 bases from V and 3 bases from J, leaving 16 bases between. Looked up from germline, CDR1 is GTSNPN and CDR2 is SVGIG (reference sequence). This CDR3 is CAWSVTDTYGTDTQYF. DNA of the CDR3: TGTGCCTGGAGTGTAACGGATACTTACGGGACAGATACGCAGTATTTT.

A few counts support this clone. V and J are TRBV6-6 and TRBJ2-1, with 11 bases aligning to TRBD2. CDR1 and CDR2 from the germline V gene are MNHNY and SVGAGI (reference sequence). CDR3 length: 15 amino acids. V shed 3 bases and J 9 bases; nucleotides not matched to a gene: 7. The CDR3 loop reads CASSYSGGEIGEQFF. The CDR3 DNA reads as TGTGCCAGCAGTTATAGCGGGGGGGAAATTGGTGAGCAGTTCTTC.

This clone was counted a few times. This rearrangement joins TRBV30 to TRBJ1-4, with D unclear. The CDR3 has 11 residues. From germline, CDR1 is GTSNPN and CDR2 SVGIG (reference sequence). Trimming removed 6 bases at V and 8 bases at J, with 10 bases between. In DNA form, the CDR3 reads TGTGCCTGCGGGGTGGGCGAAAAACTGTTTTTT. Translating it yields CACGVGEKLFF.

The gene calls are TRBV28 and TRBJ2-5; TRBD1 agrees at 8 bases. With V trimmed by 6 bases and J by 5 bases, 17 bases remained unmatched. This CDR3 is 17 amino acids long. CDR1 MDHEN and CDR2 SYDVKM come from the germline V gene. As DNA, the CDR3 is TGTGCCAGCAGCTCCTACCGGGACAGGCAACCGGCGGAGACCCAGTACTTC. Encoded protein: CASSSYRDRQPAETQYF.

The chain combines TRBV5-1 with TRBJ2-3; 9 bases are a match to TRBD2. CDR3 size: 15 residues. From germline, CDR1 is SGHRS and CDR2 YFSETQ. V was pared by 4 bases and J by 2 bases, with 5 bases of the junction left unmatched. CDR3 sequence: CASSVAGALTDTQYF. CDR3 nucleotide sequence: TGCGCCAGCAGCGTAGCGGGAGCCCTCACAGATACGCAGTATTTT.

In this sample, this clone turned up once. The chain employs TRBV30 and TRBJ2-5; TRBD1 is a possible D gene (5 bases). Germline V lookup: CDR1 GTSNPN, CDR2 SVGIG (reference sequence). The CDR3 consists of 17 residues. Trimming removed 0 bases from V and 5 bases from J, with 22 bases in between. The CDR3 spells CAWSVRRTGQGYETQYF. The CDR3 nucleotides read TGTGCCTGGAGTGTACGCCGCACTGGGCAGGGCTACGAGACCCAGTACTTC. Complete variable domain (other parts from reference TRBV30 and TRBJ2-5): SQTIHQWPATLVQPVGSPLSLECTVEGTSNPNLYWYRQAAGRGLQLLFYSVGIGQISSEVPQNLSASRPQDRQFILSSKKLLLSDSGFYLCAWSVRRTGQGYETQYFGPGTRLLVL.

This clone was recorded a few times. This chain uses TRBV5-8 with TRBJ2-7; D possibly corresponds to TRBD2 (6 bases). CDR1 is SGHTS and CDR2 is YDEGEE in the germline V gene. Deletions cut 0 bases from V and 5 bases from J, with 15 bases between. CDR3 size: 15 residues. The CDR3 loop reads CASSLVSWGDHEQYF. CDR3 DNA sequence: TGTGCCAGCAGCTTGGTATCTTGGGGGGACCACGAGCAGTACTTC.

V and J are TRBV27 and TRBJ2-5; a weak D match, TRBD2 (5 bases). V dropped 6 bases and J dropped 9 bases, with 14 bases sitting between them. Germline CDR1 reads MNHEY; CDR2 reads SMNVEV (reference sequence). The CDR3 sequence is 12 residues long. Written as DNA, the CDR3 is TGTGCCAGCAGCCCCCGCTCCGGGGCCCAGTACTTC. Protein product: CASSPRSGAQYF.

The table lists this clone with a few counts. The rearrangement links TRBV7-9 to TRBJ2-7; 7 nucleotides align to TRBD2. J lost 4 bases, V lost 0 bases, and 6 bases had no gene match. The CDR3 has 15 amino acids. Germline CDR1 reads SEHNR; CDR2 reads FQNEAQ (reference sequence). CDR3 loop: CASSLAPSGLYEQYF. In DNA form, the CDR3 reads TGTGCCAGCAGCTTAGCTCCTAGCGGACTGTACGAGCAGTACTTC.

This clone was seen more than once but under ten times. The genes are TRBV29-1 and TRBJ2-7; D is perhaps TRBD1 (6 bases). V lost 6 bases, J lost 3 bases, and 12 bases lay in between. Germline V lookup: CDR1 SQVTM, CDR2 ANQGSEA. CDR3 length: 12 amino acids. CDR3 DNA: TGCAGCGTAAGACAGGATTTCTACGAGCAGTACTTC. Encoded protein: CSVRQDFYEQYF.

The chain has TRBV9 and TRBJ2-7, with D hard to call. From germline, CDR1 is SGDLS and CDR2 YYNGEE. The CDR3 runs to 13 residues. The V and J ends lost 0 bases and 6 bases respectively, with 10 bases between them. CDR3 sequence: CASSVGDSREQYF. Here the CDR3 DNA reads TGTGCCAGCAGCGTAGGCGATAGCCGCGAGCAGTACTTC.

The chain is built from TRBV5-1 and TRBJ2-7; 9 bases agree with TRBD1. The CDR3 is 14 amino acids. The V and J ends lost 7 bases and 5 bases, in that order; junction bases with no gene match: 10. Germline V gene sequence: CDR1 SGHRS, CDR2 YFSETQ. The CDR3 nucleotides read TGCGCCAGCGGGGGGACAGGGCGGACGGACGAGCAGTACTTC. It encodes CASGGTGRTDEQYF. Full variable domain (rest looked up from reference TRBV5-1 and TRBJ2-7): KAGVTQTPRYLIKTRGQQVTLSCSPISGHRSVSWYQQTPGQGLQFLFEYFSETQRNKGNFPGRFSGRQFSNSRSEMNVSTLELGDSALYLCASGGTGRTDEQYFGPGTRLTVT.

This chain uses TRBV13 with TRBJ2-7; 9 nucleotides align to TRBD1. J lost 2 bases, V lost 6 bases, and 11 bases had no gene match. Germline V gives CDR1 PRHDT, CDR2 FYEKMQ (reference sequence). The CDR3 totals 16 residues. In nucleotides, the CDR3 is TGTGCCAGCAGTAAAAATCCCGGGACAGGGACCTACGAGCAGTACTTC. Its translation: CASSKNPGTGTYEQYF.

The genes are TRBV7-9 and TRBJ1-3; perhaps TRBD1 as D (6 bases). Germline V gene data show CDR1 as SEHNR and CDR2 as FQNEAQ (reference sequence). V was trimmed by 8 bases and J by 8 bases, leaving 19 bases between them. The CDR3 length is 14 residues. The CDR3 DNA reads as TGTGCCAGCGTTGGTGGGCAGGGGTCGGACACCATATATTTT. Protein sequence: CASVGGQGSDTIYF. Full variable domain (outside the CDR3, taken from reference TRBV7-9 and TRBJ1-3): DTGVSQNPRHKITKRGQNVTFRCDPISEHNRLYWYRQTLGQGPEFLTYFQNEAQLEKSRLLSDRFSAERPKGSFSTLEIQRTEQGDSAMYLCASVGGQGSDTIYFGEGSWLTVV.

This sequence joins TRBV28 and TRBJ1-1; D gene ambiguous. Germline V lookup: CDR1 MDHEN, CDR2 SYDVKM. The CDR3 runs 12 residues. Trimming pared 8 bases from V and 4 bases from J, leaving 11 bases between. CDR3 sequence reads: CASQRGGTEAFF. CDR3 in DNA: TGTGCCAGCCAGCGGGGTGGCACTGAAGCTTTCTTT. Full variable domain (outside the CDR3, taken from reference TRBV28 and TRBJ1-1): DVKVTQSSRYLVKRTGEKVFLECVQDMDHENMFWYRQDPGLGLRLIYFSYDVKMKEKGDIPEGYSVSREKKERFSLILESASTNQTSMYLCASQRGGTEAFFGQGTRLTVV.

This clone was counted a few times. V and J are TRBV7-2 and TRBJ2-3; tentatively, D is TRBD2 (5 bases). Germline assignment: CDR1 SGHTA and CDR2 FQGNSA. The CDR3 length is 13 residues. V was pared by 3 bases and J by 4 bases, with 8 bases between. Here the CDR3 DNA reads TGTGCCAGCAGCTTCCGGGGTGCAGATACGCAGTATTTT. It specifies CASSFRGADTQYF.

This clone was counted a few times. This chain joins TRBV5-8 and TRBJ2-5; the D is unclear. Trimming took off 4 bases at V and 2 bases at J, with 3 bases between the two ends. CDR3 length equals 11 residues. CDR1 is SGHTS and CDR2 is YDEGEE in the germline V gene. The CDR3, as DNA: TGTGCCAGCAGCCAACAAGAGACCCAGTACTTC. Encoded protein: CASSQQETQYF.